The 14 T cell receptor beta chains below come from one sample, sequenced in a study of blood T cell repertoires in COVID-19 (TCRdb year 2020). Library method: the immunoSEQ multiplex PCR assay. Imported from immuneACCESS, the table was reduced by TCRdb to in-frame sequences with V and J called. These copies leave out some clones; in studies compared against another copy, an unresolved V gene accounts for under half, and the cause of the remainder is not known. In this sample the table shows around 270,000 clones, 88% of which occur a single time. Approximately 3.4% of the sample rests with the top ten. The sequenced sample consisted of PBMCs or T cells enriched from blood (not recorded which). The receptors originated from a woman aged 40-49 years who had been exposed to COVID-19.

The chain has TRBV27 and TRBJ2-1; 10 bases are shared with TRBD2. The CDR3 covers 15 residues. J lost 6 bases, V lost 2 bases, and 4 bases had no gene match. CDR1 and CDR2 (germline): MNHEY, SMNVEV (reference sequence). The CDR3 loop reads CASSLTSGDLNEQFF. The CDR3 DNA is TGTGCCAGCAGTTTAACTAGCGGGGACCTCAATGAGCAGTTCTTC.

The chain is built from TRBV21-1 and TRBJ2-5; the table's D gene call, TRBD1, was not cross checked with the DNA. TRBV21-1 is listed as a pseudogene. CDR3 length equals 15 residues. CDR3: CASSKGADHQETQYF. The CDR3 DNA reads TGTGCCAGCAGCAAAGGGGCAGACCATCAAGAGACCCAGTACTTC.

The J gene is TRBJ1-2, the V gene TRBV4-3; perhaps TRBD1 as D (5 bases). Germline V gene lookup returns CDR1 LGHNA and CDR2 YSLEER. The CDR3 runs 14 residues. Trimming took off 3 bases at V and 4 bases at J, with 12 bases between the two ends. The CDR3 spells CASSQGGSSYGYTF. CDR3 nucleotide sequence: TGCGCCAGCAGCCAGGGGGGGTCCTCCTATGGCTACACCTTC.

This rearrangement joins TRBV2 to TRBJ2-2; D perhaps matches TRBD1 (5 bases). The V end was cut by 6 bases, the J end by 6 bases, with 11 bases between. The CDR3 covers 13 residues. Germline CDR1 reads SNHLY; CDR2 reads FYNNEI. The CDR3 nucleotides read TGTGCCAGCAGGAGACAGTTTGCCGGGGAGCTGTTTTTT. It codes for CASRRQFAGELFF. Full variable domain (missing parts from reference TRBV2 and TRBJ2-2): EPEVTQTPSHQVTQMGQEVILRCVPISNHLYFYWYRQILGQKVEFLVSFYNNEISEKSEIFDDQFSVERPDGSNFTLKIRSTKLEDSAMYFCASRRQFAGELFFGEGSRLTVL.

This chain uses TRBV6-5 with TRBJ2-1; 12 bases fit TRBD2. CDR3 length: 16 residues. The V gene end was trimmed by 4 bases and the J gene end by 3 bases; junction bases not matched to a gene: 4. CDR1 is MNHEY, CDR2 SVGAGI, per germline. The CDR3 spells CASSWTSGEHYNEQFF. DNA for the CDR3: TGTGCCAGCAGTTGGACTAGCGGGGAACACTACAATGAGCAGTTCTTC.

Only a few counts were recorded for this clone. DNA of the CDR3: TGTGCCACCAGTGACGGGGGGGTCGATGAGCAGTTCTTC. It translates to CATSDGGVDEQFF. The V gene is TRBV24-1, the J gene TRBJ2-1, with 8 bases aligning to TRBD2. The CDR3 length is 13 residues. Per germline, CDR1 KGHDR and CDR2 SFDVKD. Trimming took 4 bases from V and 8 from J; bases not matched to a gene: 3.

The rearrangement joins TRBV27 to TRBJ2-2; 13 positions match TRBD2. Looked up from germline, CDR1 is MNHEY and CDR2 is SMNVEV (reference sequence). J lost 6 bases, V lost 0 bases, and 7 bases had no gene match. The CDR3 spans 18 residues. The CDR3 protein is CASSLSRRTSGRSGELFF. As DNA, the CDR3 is TGTGCCAGCAGTTTATCCCGCAGGACTAGCGGGAGATCCGGGGAGCTGTTTTTT.

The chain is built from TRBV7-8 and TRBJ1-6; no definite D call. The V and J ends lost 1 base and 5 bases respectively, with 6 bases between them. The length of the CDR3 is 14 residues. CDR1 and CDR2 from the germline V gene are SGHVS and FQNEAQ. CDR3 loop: CASSLGRDNSPLHF. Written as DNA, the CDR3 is TGTGCCAGCAGCTTAGGACGGGATAATTCACCCCTCCACTTT.

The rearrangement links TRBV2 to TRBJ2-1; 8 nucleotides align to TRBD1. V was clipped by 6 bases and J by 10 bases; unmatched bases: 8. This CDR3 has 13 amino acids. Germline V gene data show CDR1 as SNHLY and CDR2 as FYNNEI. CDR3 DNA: TGTGCCAGCAGCGGGACAGGCCTTACCGAGCAGTTCTTC. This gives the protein CASSGTGLTEQFF.

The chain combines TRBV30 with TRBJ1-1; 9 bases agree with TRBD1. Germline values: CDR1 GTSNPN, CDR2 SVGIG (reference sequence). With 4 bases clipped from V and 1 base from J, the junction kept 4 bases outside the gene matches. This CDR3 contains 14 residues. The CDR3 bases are TGTGCCTGGAACAGGGACAGGGCGAACACTGAAGCTTTCTTT. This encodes CAWNRDRANTEAFF.

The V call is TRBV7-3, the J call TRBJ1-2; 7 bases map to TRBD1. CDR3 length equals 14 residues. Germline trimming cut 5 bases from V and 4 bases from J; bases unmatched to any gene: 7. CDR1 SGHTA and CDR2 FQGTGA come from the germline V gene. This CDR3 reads CASSPRDSSYGYTF. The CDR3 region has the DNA TGTGCCAGCAGCCCCCGGGACAGTTCCTATGGCTACACCTTC.

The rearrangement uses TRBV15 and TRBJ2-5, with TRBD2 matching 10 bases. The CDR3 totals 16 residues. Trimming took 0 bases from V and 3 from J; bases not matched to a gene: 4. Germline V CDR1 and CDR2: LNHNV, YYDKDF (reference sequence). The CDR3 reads CATSRDSLAGEETQYF. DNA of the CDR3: TGTGCCACCAGCAGAGATAGTCTAGCGGGGGAAGAGACCCAGTACTTC.

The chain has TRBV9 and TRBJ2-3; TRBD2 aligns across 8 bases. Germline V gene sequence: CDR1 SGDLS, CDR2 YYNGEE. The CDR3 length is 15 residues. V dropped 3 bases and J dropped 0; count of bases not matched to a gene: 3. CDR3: CASSAGLASTDTQYF. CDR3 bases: TGTGCCAGCAGCGCCGGACTAGCAAGCACAGATACGCAGTATTTT. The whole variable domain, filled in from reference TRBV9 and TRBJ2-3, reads DSGVTQTPKHLITATGQRVTLRCSPRSGDLSVYWYQQSLDQGLQFLIQYYNGEERAKGNILERFSAQQFPDLHSELNLSSLELGDSALYFCASSAGLASTDTQYFGPGTRLTVL.

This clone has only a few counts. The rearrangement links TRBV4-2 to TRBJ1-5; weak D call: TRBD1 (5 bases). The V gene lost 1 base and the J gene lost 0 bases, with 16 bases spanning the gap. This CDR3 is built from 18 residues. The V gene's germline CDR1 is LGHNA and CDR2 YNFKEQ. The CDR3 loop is CASSQARDGEVSNQPQHF. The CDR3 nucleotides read TGTGCCAGCAGCCAAGCTAGGGACGGGGAGGTTAGCAATCAGCCCCAGCATTTT.